This T cell receptor (beta chain) was sequenced during a study of T-cell reconstitution after alpha-beta-depleted transplantation in children. In this sample, this clonotype turned up a few times. Germline trimming cut 4 bases from V and 0 bases from J; bases unmatched to any gene: 9. The CDR3 covers 17 residues. CDR1 SGHVS and CDR2 FNYEAQ come from the germline V gene. Unique molecular identifiers were built into the TCRbeta library. TCRdb re-called the PCR reads through MiXCR, storing one row per CDR3 protein. Altogether roughly 500,000 distinct CDR3 sequences are present, around 19% being singletons, with the ten largest covering about 3.1%.

Source: PBMCs from the stem cell graft donor, taken from the stem cell graft. J is TRBJ2-1 and V is TRBV7-6; 7 bases match TRBD1. This TCR came from a human donor who donated a stem cell graft to a child with acute lymphoblastic leukemia. The CDR3 region is CASSYRQGTSSYNEQFF. Written as DNA, the CDR3 is TGTGCCAGCAGCTACAGACAGGGAACTAGCTCCTACAATGAGCAGTTCTTC.